Reported below is one TCR beta chain. This clonotype was seen at least ten times. Its antigen specificity is not known. No base qualities exist here, and no much larger clone lies one base off it. This record belongs to a study of T cell repertoires in cytomegalovirus infection (dated by TCRdb to about 2019). At the level of the whole study: Donor HLA type was relevant to the analysis, because carriage of CMV infection together with the matching HLA type was indicated by public TCR beta signatures. The paper as a whole reports these results and caveats: In both this cohort and an independent cohort of several hundred donors, the cumulative frequency of public TCR beta family members distinguished carriers of CMV infection plus the relevant HLA type. The ex vivo response was dominated by HLA-C-restricted CMV-specific TCR beta clonotypes, which also provided the single most frequent clonotype in two of eight donors.

The germline V gene supplies CDR1 SNHLY and CDR2 FYNNEI. For this chain, trimming is 1 base at the V end and 6 bases at the J end, and the number of junction bases without a gene match is 5. Including cysteine and phenylalanine, the CDR3 has 15 amino acids. CDR3 DNA is the only sequence kept; it has 45 bases, read in frame from the first base. The sequencer listed for this sample is Illumina HiSeq 1500. TCRdb ran its own pipeline on the public reads, namely fastp trimming at Q25 and MiXCR clone calling, and kept in-frame beta chains. Rows with one shared CDR3 protein collapse into an entry with the most common genes and DNA. For this sample the table gives 210,000 or so distinct CDR3 sequences, of which around 6.6% were detected only once. The leading ten clones occupy about 6% of the sample.

This TCR derives from a human donor in good health (CMV status not recorded). Some clones in this sample may be carry-over from other donors' samples. The sequencing sample was made of PBMCs. The sequence joins TRBV2 to TRBJ1-5; the junction holds 8 bases that match TRBD1. The DNA reads as follows: TGTGCCAGCAGTGAAGGGACAGGGAGAGTTCAGCCCCAGCATTTT. Its translation reads: CASSEGTGRVQPQHF. Here the CDR3 is joined to the reference TRBV2 and TRBJ1-5 genes, and the full variable domain is: EPEVTQTPSHQVTQMGQEVILRCVPISNHLYFYWYRQILGQKVEFLVSFYNNEISEKSEIFDDQFSVERPDGSNFTLKIRSTKLEDSAMYFCASSEGTGRVQPQHFGDGTRLSIL.